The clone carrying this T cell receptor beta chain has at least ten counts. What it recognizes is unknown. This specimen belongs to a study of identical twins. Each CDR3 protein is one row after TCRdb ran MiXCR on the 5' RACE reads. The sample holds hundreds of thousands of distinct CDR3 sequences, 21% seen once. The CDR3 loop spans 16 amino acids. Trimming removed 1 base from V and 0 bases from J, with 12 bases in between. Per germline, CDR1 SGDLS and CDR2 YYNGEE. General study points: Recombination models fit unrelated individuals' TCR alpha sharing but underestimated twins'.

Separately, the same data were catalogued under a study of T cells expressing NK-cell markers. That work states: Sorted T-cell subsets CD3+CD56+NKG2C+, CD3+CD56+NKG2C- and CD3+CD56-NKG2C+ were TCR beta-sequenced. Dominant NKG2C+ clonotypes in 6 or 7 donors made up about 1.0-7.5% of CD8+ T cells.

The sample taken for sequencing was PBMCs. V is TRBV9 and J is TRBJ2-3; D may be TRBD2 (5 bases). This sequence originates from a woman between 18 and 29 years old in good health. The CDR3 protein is CASSVRPADSTDTQYF. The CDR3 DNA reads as TGTGCCAGCAGCGTACGCCCAGCGGATAGCACAGATACGCAGTATTTT.